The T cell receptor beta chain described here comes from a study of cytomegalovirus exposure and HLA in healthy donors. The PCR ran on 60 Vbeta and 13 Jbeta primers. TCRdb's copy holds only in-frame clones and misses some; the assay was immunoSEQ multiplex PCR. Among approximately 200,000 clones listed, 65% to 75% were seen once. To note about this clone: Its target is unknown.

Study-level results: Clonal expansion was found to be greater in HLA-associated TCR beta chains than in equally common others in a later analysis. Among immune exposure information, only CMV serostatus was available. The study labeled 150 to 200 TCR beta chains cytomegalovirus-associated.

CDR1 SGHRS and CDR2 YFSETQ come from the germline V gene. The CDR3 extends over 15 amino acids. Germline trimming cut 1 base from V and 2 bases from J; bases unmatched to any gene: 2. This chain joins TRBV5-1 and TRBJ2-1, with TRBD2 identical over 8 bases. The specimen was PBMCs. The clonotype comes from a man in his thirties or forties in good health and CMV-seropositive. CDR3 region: CASSLTSGAYNEQFF. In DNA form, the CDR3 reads TGCGCCAGCAGCTTGACTAGCGGTGCCTACAATGAGCAGTTCTTC.